This T cell receptor (beta chain) was profiled in a study of spatial heterogeneity in lung cancer. Study at large: There were 75 or so donors, all of them untreated patients with early-stage non-small cell lung cancer.

Many counts were recorded for this clonotype. Antigen specificity is unknown. There are 15 residues in the CDR3. CDR1 is MDHEN, CDR2 SYDVKM, per germline. The V end lost 6 bases, the J end lost 4 bases, and 15 bases lay between the germline ends. MiXCR was run by TCRdb on the 5' RACE reads, yielding one entry per CDR3 protein. The sample holds about 41,000 distinct CDR3 sequences; over 9.5% are singletons and the top ten take 17%. Study-wide findings and caveats: More often at tumor resection than at routine follow-up, ubiquitous expanded tumor TCRs were detected in the blood.

The time point was: blood at routine non-recurrence follow-up after resection. Sequencing covered unsorted whole RNA taken from tumor, nontumor lung or frozen PBMC. The sequences come from PBMCs, collected at follow-up. The gene calls are TRBV28 and TRBJ2-2; tentatively, D is TRBD1 (6 bases). This TCR derives from a female donor with early-stage non-small cell lung cancer. CDR3 in amino acids: CASSQQGMGTGELFF. CDR3 nucleotide sequence: TGTGCCAGCAGCCAGCAGGGGATGGGCACCGGGGAGCTGTTTTTT. The full variable domain, rest sourced from reference TRBV28 and TRBJ2-2, is DVKVTQSSRYLVKRTGEKVFLECVQDMDHENMFWYRQDPGLGLRLIYFSYDVKMKEKGDIPEGYSVSREKKERFSLILESASTNQTSMYLCASSQQGMGTGELFFGEGSRLTVL.